Below are 4 T cell receptor beta chains sequenced from a single sample in a study of cytomegalovirus exposure and HLA in healthy donors. Use of 60 Vbeta and 13 Jbeta primers characterized the PCR. The table came from immunoSEQ multiplex PCR; TCRdb's copy has only in-frame clones and leaves some out. The data hold around 170,000 clones, with roughly three quarters observed a single time. Sequencing input: PBMCs. Receptors originate from a woman aged 50 to 65 in good health and CMV-seropositive.

The chain links TRBV5-1 to TRBJ1-1; D gene unclear. CDR1 is SGHRS, CDR2 YFSETQ, per germline. This CDR3 contains 13 residues. V lost 1 base, J lost 0 bases, and 4 bases lay in between. The CDR3 region has the DNA TGCGCCAGCAGCTTGTGGCTGAACACTGAAGCTTTCTTT. The encoded protein is CASSLWLNTEAFF.

In the case of this clone: The junction departs from the called germline gene at one end, perhaps through a read error. The chain links TRBV23-1 to TRBJ1-6, with unresolved D. TRBV23-1 is an ORF for which the function is uncertain. This CDR3 is 13 amino acids long. The CDR3 loop is CASSRATEPTEPF. CDR3 in DNA: TGCGCCAGCAGTCGAGCTACGGAACCTACAGAACCTTTT.

The chain has TRBV5-6 and TRBJ1-1; possible D gene TRBD1, 6 bases. The CDR3 is made up of 14 amino acids. The V and J ends lost 3 bases and 4 bases respectively, with 13 bases between them. Germline lookup yields CDR1 SGHDT and CDR2 YYEEEE. This chain's CDR3 is CASSSPTRGTEAFF. In nucleotides, the CDR3 is TGTGCCAGCAGCTCGCCCACCAGGGGCACTGAAGCTTTCTTT.

Concerning this clone: A read error may account for a junction end that differs from germline. The rearrangement joins TRBV28 to TRBJ1-2, with D perhaps matching TRBD1 (6 bases). The CDR3 loop spans 16 amino acids. The germline CDR1 and CDR2 sequences are MDHEN and SYDVKM. The CDR3 loop reads CASSSLTGNEYYGYGF. CDR3 coding DNA: TGTGCCAGCAGTTCCTTAACAGGGAATGAATACTATGGCTACGGCTTC.